A single sample is the source of the 10 T cell receptor beta chains below, sequenced in a study of lymphopenia after photon versus proton radiotherapy. Some clones are missing from TCRdb's copy, which holds only in-frame ones; the method was immunoSEQ multiplex PCR. The sample includes tens of thousands of clones, roughly 86% of them seen just once. Sequences were derived from peripheral blood, sampled from a patient treated with proton-based radiotherapy. The source is a woman aged 60 to 75 with cholangiocarcinoma. Some clones in this sample may be carry-over from other donors' samples.

The J gene is TRBJ1-2, the V gene TRBV5-1, with 7 bases that match TRBD1. Germline trimming cut 0 bases from V and 13 bases from J; bases unmatched to any gene: 6. Looked up from germline, CDR1 is SGHRS and CDR2 is YFSETQ. This CDR3 is 12 amino acids long. DNA for the CDR3: TGCGCCAGCAGCTTGGATGGCAGGGGGTCCACCTTC. Its protein is CASSLDGRGSTF.

The chain links TRBV27 to TRBJ1-6; D is ambiguous. Trimming removed 5 bases at V and 4 bases at J, with 6 bases between. The CDR3 is made up of 13 amino acids. The germline gives CDR1 MNHEY, CDR2 SMNVEV (reference sequence). The CDR3 loop reads CASSGSYNSPLHF. CDR3 DNA sequence: TGTGCCAGCAGTGGCAGTTATAATTCACCCCTCCACTTT.

The rearrangement links TRBV2 to TRBJ2-4; D not resolved. The germline gives CDR1 SNHLY, CDR2 FYNNEI. V was cut by 5 bases and J by 0 bases, with 14 bases left in between. CDR3 size: 16 residues. The DNA for the CDR3 is TGTGCCAGCAGTAAGTCGGTCGTTCTAGCCAAAAACATTCAGTACTTC. This encodes CASSKSVVLAKNIQYF.

The chain combines TRBV11-2 with TRBJ1-5; the match to TRBD1 covers 8 bases. The CDR3 covers 14 residues. V gave up 5 bases and J gave up 6 bases; unmatched junction bases: 6. Germline V CDR1 and CDR2: SGHAT, FQNNGV. CDR3 DNA sequence: TGTGCCAGCAGCGAGACAGGGGATGGTCAGCCCCAGCATTTT. Protein: CASSETGDGQPQHF.

This clone was seen only once. J is TRBJ2-7 and V is TRBV7-9, with 9 bases matching TRBD2. Germline V gene data show CDR1 as SEHNR and CDR2 as FQNEAQ (reference sequence). Trimming took 5 bases from V and 3 from J; bases not matched to a gene: 8. The CDR3 runs to 15 residues. The CDR3 sequence: CASSPLVAGDYEQYF. The CDR3 nucleotides are TGTGCCAGCAGCCCGTTGGTAGCGGGAGACTACGAGCAGTACTTC.

The gene calls are TRBV6-5 and TRBJ1-5; TRBD1 is a possible D gene (6 bases). Deletions cut 2 bases from V and 6 bases from J, with 8 bases between. The CDR3 consists of 13 residues. Germline V gene lookup returns CDR1 MNHEY and CDR2 SVGAGI. CDR3 residues: CASSYDRTQPQHF. CDR3 in DNA: TGTGCCAGCAGTTACGACAGGACTCAGCCCCAGCATTTT.

Concerning this clone: Sequence at one end of the junction differs from germline and may be a read error. Other DNA sequences in the same sample also yield this CDR3. The chain links TRBV19 to TRBJ1-5; maybe TRBD1 (6 bases). Germline V gene sequence: CDR1 LNHDA, CDR2 SQIVND (reference sequence). CDR3 size: 10 residues. For the CDR3, the DNA is TGTGAGGAGGGAGGACAGCCTCAGCATTTT. Residues: CEEGGQPQHF.

The chain carries TRBV23-1 and TRBJ1-2, with D unclear. TRBV23-1 is classed as an ORF, of uncertain function. The V end was cut by 0 bases, the J end by 7 bases, with 12 bases between. CDR3 length: 14 residues. CDR3: CASSQSPVGVGYTF. The CDR3 region has the DNA TGCGCCAGCAGTCAATCCCCGGTCGGGGTTGGCTACACCTTC.

The chain combines TRBV9 with TRBJ2-7, with D possibly being TRBD2 (6 bases). There are 15 residues in the CDR3. CDR1 and CDR2 from the germline V gene are SGDLS and YYNGEE. V dropped 0 bases and J dropped 2 bases, with 12 bases sitting between them. The CDR3 nucleotides are TGTGCCAGCAGCGTAGAGTCGACTAGGACCTACGAGCAGTACTTC. This translates into CASSVESTRTYEQYF.

Comments on this clone: One end of the junction does not line up with germline, which may come from a read error. The chain is built from TRBV11-2 and TRBJ2-5, with D tentatively TRBD2 (5 bases). Germline loops: CDR1 SGHAT, CDR2 FQNNGV. The CDR3 totals 14 residues. The CDR3 protein is CAGSLMRESWTQYF. The CDR3 DNA is TGTGCCGGCAGCTTAATGAGGGAGAGTTGGACCCAGTACTTC.